A selection of T cell receptor beta chains follows, all from one sample in a study of vaccination effects on CD4 cells after COVID-19. Measured with immunoSEQ multiplex PCR; TCRdb has only the in-frame clones, and not every one. The data hold fewer than 40,000 clones, with around 80% observed a single time. No antigen has been assigned to these receptors. The sample here was CD4+ T cells from PBMCs cultured with HCoV-NL63 spike peptides, taken after COVID-19 vaccination. These receptor sequences come from a human donor who received a COVID-19 vaccine. Some clones in this sample may be carry-over from other donors' samples. Both conserved end residues are part of each CDR3. Each record gives: D gene, J gene, clone size, V gene, CDR3 protein, CDR3 DNA. A D gene is named only where the DNA matches it firmly. A row's size may be missing; if present it is once, few, many or a size class.

>-|TRBJ2-5|-|TRBV10-2
CASSQVRGRETQYF
TGCGCCAGCAGTCAGGTGCGGGGGCGAGAGACCCAGTACTTC
>TRBD2|TRBJ2-5|-|TRBV7-2
CASSFSGGHETQYF
TGTGCCAGCAGCTTTAGCGGGGGGCATGAGACCCAGTACTTC
>-|TRBJ1-2|-|TRBV3-1/TRBV3-2
CASSQGSQTRYGYTF
TGTGCCAGCAGCCAAGGTTCCCAAACCCGGTATGGCTACACCTTC
>-|TRBJ1-2|-|TRBV29-1
CSVAGTDYGYTF
TGCAGCGTTGCGGGGACTGACTATGGCTACACCTTC
>-|TRBJ1-1|-|TRBV7-9
CASSLINTEAFF
TGTGCCAGCAGCTTGATTAACACTGAAGCTTTCTTT
>-|TRBJ1-2|-|TRBV7-2
CASSPSSAGRVGGYTF
TGTGCCAGCAGCCCATCTTCCGCGGGGAGGGTAGGTGGCTACACCTTC
>-|TRBJ1-1|-|TRBV30
CAWSENPPLTAFF
TGTGCCTGGAGTGAGAACCCCCCCTTGACAGCTTTCTTT
>TRBD2|TRBJ2-1|-|TRBV7-3
CASSFSGGATYNEQFF
TGTGCCAGCAGCTTTAGCGGGGGGGCAACCTACAATGAGCAGTTCTTC
>-|TRBJ2-1|-|TRBV9
CASSVGVVGGPYNEQFF
TGTGCCAGCAGCGTAGGAGTGGTGGGGGGGCCGTACAATGAGCAGTTCTTC
>-|TRBJ1-6|-|TRBV7-2
CASSLVFSPLHF
TGTGCCAGCAGCTTAGTGTTTTCACCCCTCCACTTT
>-|TRBJ1-5|-|TRBV12-5
CASGLGDQPQHF
TGTGCTAGTGGTTTGGGAGATCAGCCCCAGCATTTT
>-|TRBJ1-4|-|TRBV19
CASSLTGTDETSNEKLFF
TGTGCCAGTAGTTTGACCGGGACCGACGAAACCTCTAATGAAAAACTGTTTTTT
>TRBD1|TRBJ2-3|-|TRBV11-3
CASSFRGPADTQYF
TGTGCCAGCAGCTTTAGGGGGCCCGCAGATACGCAGTATTTT
>-|TRBJ1-1|-|TRBV6-5
CASRNTGSSNTEAFF
TGTGCCAGCAGGAATACAGGGTCCTCCAACACTGAAGCTTTCTTT
>-|TRBJ2-3|-|TRBV10-3
CAISATDTQYF
TGTGCCATCAGTGCCACGGATACGCAGTATTTT
>TRBD1|TRBJ2-3|-|TRBV19
CASSKGQPGTDTQYF
TGTGCCAGTAGTAAGGGACAGCCGGGCACAGATACGCAGTATTTT
>-|TRBJ2-3|-|TRBV11-2
CASSTSGPSSTQYF
TGTGCCAGCTCGACCTCGGGACCCTCTAGTACGCAGTATTTT
>TRBD1|TRBJ1-1|-|TRBV7-3
CASSLGQGTGNTEAFF
TGTGCCAGCAGCTTAGGACAGGGGACGGGGAACACTGAAGCTTTCTTT
>TRBD1|TRBJ2-1|-|TRBV5-1
CASTRSGQGDDEQFF
TGCGCCAGCACCCGGTCGGGACAGGGGGACGATGAGCAGTTCTTC
>-|TRBJ2-3|once|TRBV11-2
CASSFSIRVALTDTQYF
TGTGCCAGCAGCTTCTCTATACGGGTAGCACTCACAGATACGCAGTATTTT
>TRBD2|TRBJ2-1|-|TRBV5-1
CASSSDSPGLAAYNEQFF
TGCGCCAGCAGCTCCGATTCCCCCGGACTAGCGGCGTACAATGAGCAGTTCTTC
>TRBD1|TRBJ1-2|-|TRBV28
CASRTGTVINYGYTF
TGTGCCAGCAGGACCGGGACAGTAATCAACTATGGCTACACCTTC
>-|TRBJ1-1|-|TRBV30
CAWSYNSQGKAFF
TGTGCCTGGAGTTACAATTCCCAGGGGAAAGCTTTCTTT
>TRBD1|TRBJ2-4|-|TRBV7-3
CASSLTHRGLVGSKAKNIQYF
TGTGCCAGCAGCTTAACGCACAGGGGGCTCGTTGGGTCTAAAGCCAAAAACATTCAGTACTTC
>-|TRBJ1-4|-|TRBV7-9
CASSPGQGGNEKLFF
TGTGCCAGCAGCCCCGGGCAGGGAGGTAATGAAAAACTGTTTTTT
>TRBD1|TRBJ2-3|-|TRBV10-3
CATSTYDRGTDTQYF
TGTGCCACCTCCACCTATGACAGGGGCACAGATACGCAGTATTTT
>TRBD1|TRBJ1-3|-|TRBV18
CASSPTRTGEADTIYF
TGTGCCAGCTCACCAACCAGGACAGGGGAGGCGGACACCATATATTTT
>TRBD1|TRBJ1-6|few|TRBV5-1
CASSWTGLEPLHF
TGCGCCAGCAGCTGGACAGGGCTCGAACCCCTCCACTTT
>TRBD1|TRBJ2-3|-|TRBV19
CASTVAVSGGADTQYF
TGTGCCAGTACCGTGGCAGTTTCAGGGGGAGCAGATACGCAGTATTTT
>TRBD1|TRBJ1-5|-|TRBV6-5
CASSPGQGFNQPQHF
TGTGCCAGCAGTCCGGGACAGGGGTTCAATCAGCCCCAGCATTTT
>-|TRBJ2-7|-|TRBV11-3
CASSLEATGSTREQYF
TGTGCCAGCAGCTTAGAGGCAACAGGAAGTACGAGGGAGCAGTACTTC
>TRBD1|TRBJ1-1|-|TRBV7-8
CASALTGETEAFF
TGTGCCAGCGCCTTGACAGGGGAAACTGAAGCTTTCTTT
>-|TRBJ1-2|once|TRBV19
CASISNYGYTF
TGTGCCAGTATTAGCAACTATGGCTACACCTTC